These 21 T cell receptor beta chains were sequenced from one sample in a study of cytomegalovirus exposure and HLA in healthy donors listed by TCRdb under 2017. Library construction relied on the immunoSEQ multiplex PCR assay. For the multiplex PCR, a mixture combining 60 forward primers for TCR Vbeta segments and 13 reverse primers for TCR Jbeta segments was used. The clones in this table, taken by TCRdb from immuneACCESS, are in-frame only. Not every clone is retained; where verified, under half of the shortfall comes from an unresolved V gene, and the cause of the rest is unknown. This sample comprises about 97,000 clones, about 60% of them detected only once. The ten largest clones take up around 4.8% of the sample. The sequencing sample was made of PBMCs. The receptors originated from a human donor in good health.

This chain joins TRBV4-1 and TRBJ1-1; D not certain. CDR3 length: 13 residues. Trimming pared 0 bases from V and 1 base from J, leaving 3 bases between. Germline CDR1 MGHRA, CDR2 YSYEKL. Here the CDR3 DNA reads TGCGCCAGCAGCCAAGACGGGAACACTGAAGCTTTCTTT. Encoded protein: CASSQDGNTEAFF.

The chain is built from TRBV5-4 and TRBJ1-1; D unclear. V shed 0 bases and J shed 3 bases, with 6 bases lying between them. CDR1 SGHNT and CDR2 YYREEE come from the germline V gene (reference sequence). The CDR3 is made up of 13 amino acids. For the CDR3, the DNA is TGTGCCAGCAGCTTGGGGAGGTACACTGAAGCTTTCTTT. Translating it yields CASSLGRYTEAFF. Based on the CDR3 plus reference TRBV5-4 and TRBJ1-1, the full variable domain is ETGVTQSPTHLIKTRGQQVTLRCSSQSGHNTVSWYQQALGQGPQFIFQYYREEENGRGNFPPRFSGLQFPNYSSELNVNALELDDSALYLCASSLGRYTEAFFGQGTRLTVV.

Regarding this clone: The junction differs from germline at one of its ends, possibly a read error. The V call is TRBV7-7, the J call TRBJ2-1, with 7 positions matching TRBD1. Per the germline V gene, CDR1 is SSHAT and CDR2 is FNYEAQ (reference sequence). This CDR3 has 12 residues. The CDR3 protein is CASSLAGGEQFF. The CDR3 bases are TGTGCTAGCAGCTTAGCAGGGGGTGAGCAGTTCTTC.

The rearrangement links TRBV27 to TRBJ1-1, with TRBD1 as a possible D gene (5 bases). Germline V gene lookup returns CDR1 MNHEY and CDR2 SMNVEV (reference sequence). V dropped 5 bases and J dropped 3 bases, with 13 bases sitting between them. CDR3 length: 14 amino acids. The chain's CDR3 is CASSPWGGYTEAFF. CDR3 nucleotide sequence: TGTGCCAGCAGTCCCTGGGGGGGGTACACTGAAGCTTTCTTT.

This rearrangement joins TRBV5-1 to TRBJ2-1; 7 positions agree with TRBD2. Trimming at V came to 0 bases and at J to 8 bases, leaving 11 bases not matched to a gene. The germline gives CDR1 SGHRS, CDR2 YFSETQ. This CDR3 contains 16 residues. CDR3 nucleotide sequence: TGCGCCAGCAGCTTGGTTCCCGGACTAGGGTTGGATGAGCAGTTCTTC. This translates into CASSLVPGLGLDEQFF.

The rearrangement joins TRBV19 to TRBJ2-2, with D possibly being TRBD2 (6 bases). The V gene's germline CDR1 is LNHDA and CDR2 SQIVND (reference sequence). V lost 7 bases to trimming and J lost 3 bases, with 15 bases between them. The CDR3 is 15 residues long. CDR3 in amino acids: CASKWRDGYTGELFF. Written as DNA, the CDR3 is TGTGCCAGTAAGTGGAGGGATGGCTACACCGGGGAGCTGTTTTTT.

The rearrangement links TRBV5-1 to TRBJ2-7, with 9 positions matching TRBD1. V was clipped by 4 bases and J by 5 bases; unmatched bases: 10. The CDR3 contains 15 residues. The germline V gene has CDR1 SGHRS and CDR2 YFSETQ. The CDR3 reads CASSRLGTGSNEQYF. The CDR3 region has the DNA TGCGCCAGCAGCCGACTAGGGACAGGGAGCAACGAGCAGTACTTC.

This clone was counted only a few times. This rearrangement joins TRBV6-5 to TRBJ2-7; 9 bases are shared with TRBD1. With 5 bases clipped from V and 3 bases from J, the junction kept 5 bases outside the gene matches. CDR3 size: 14 residues. From germline, CDR1 is MNHEY and CDR2 SVGAGI. CDR3 in amino acids: CASSPGQGYYEQYF. The CDR3 DNA reads TGTGCCAGCAGTCCGGGACAGGGATACTACGAGCAGTACTTC.

This clone turned up a few times. This chain links TRBV7-3 with TRBJ2-3, with a tentative D call TRBD2 (6 bases). The CDR3 contains 15 residues. V was clipped by 2 bases and J by 5 bases, with 14 bases between them. Germline V gene lookup returns CDR1 SGHTA and CDR2 FQGTGA. In nucleotides, the CDR3 is TGTGCCAGCAGCTTAGCGGGGACCGCAGGAGATACGCAGTATTTT. Translation gives CASSLAGTAGDTQYF.

The gene calls are TRBV20-1 and TRBJ2-5; 8 bases match TRBD1. Germline V gene sequence: CDR1 DFQATT, CDR2 SNEGSKA (reference sequence). The CDR3 consists of 11 residues. With 7 bases clipped from V and 2 bases from J, the junction kept 0 bases outside the gene matches. The CDR3 coding sequence is TGCAGTGGACAGGGGCAAGAGACCCAGTACTTC. Translated: CSGQGQETQYF.

V and J are TRBV7-9 and TRBJ1-2, with D possibly being TRBD1 (6 bases). The germline V gene has CDR1 SEHNR and CDR2 FQNEAQ (reference sequence). The V end lost 5 bases, the J end lost 7 bases, and 14 bases lay between the germline ends. The CDR3 length is 13 residues. For the CDR3, the DNA is TGTGCCAGCAGCCCCCCTACAGGGATTGGCTACACCTTC. Its translation is CASSPPTGIGYTF.

V gene TRBV4-1 combines with J gene TRBJ1-1; D unclear. Trimming pared 0 bases from V and 10 bases from J, leaving 12 bases between. CDR3 length: 13 residues. Germline CDR1 MGHRA, CDR2 YSYEKL. This chain's CDR3 is CASSQDFGFGAFF. CDR3 bases: TGCGCCAGCAGCCAAGATTTCGGGTTCGGAGCTTTCTTT.

Comment on this clone: The same CDR3 is also encoded by other DNA sequences in this sample. The genes are TRBV29-1 and TRBJ2-1; 9 bases line up with TRBD1. This CDR3 is built from 13 residues. J lost 8 bases, V lost 1 base, and 3 bases had no gene match. Germline V CDR1 and CDR2: SQVTM, ANQGSEA. CDR3 DNA sequence: TGCAGCGTTGAAGGGACAGGGGCCTATGAGCAGTTCTTC. As protein: CSVEGTGAYEQFF.

J is TRBJ2-2 and V is TRBV29-1; tentative D call: TRBD1 (5 bases). The CDR3 runs to 15 residues. Germline CDR1 and CDR2: SQVTM and ANQGSEA. V lost 2 bases and J lost 4, with 14 bases in between. In DNA form, the CDR3 reads TGCAGCGTTGAAAGCCGGACACGAGGCACCGGGGAGCTGTTTTTT. This translates into CSVESRTRGTGELFF.

CDR3 sequence: CASSLRWTSGYEQYF. CDR3 nucleotide sequence: TGTGCCAGCAGTTTACGTTGGACTAGCGGATACGAGCAGTACTTC. This chain joins TRBV27 and TRBJ2-7; 10 nucleotides align to TRBD2. Germline lookup yields CDR1 MNHEY and CDR2 SMNVEV (reference sequence). V was clipped by 2 bases and J by 4 bases; unmatched bases: 5. The CDR3 is 15 amino acids.

The rearrangement uses TRBV27 and TRBJ2-1, with 12 bases fitting TRBD2. The CDR3 extends over 17 amino acids. The J segment lost 6 bases and the V segment lost 5 bases, leaving 11 bases of the junction unmatched. Germline lookup yields CDR1 MNHEY and CDR2 SMNVEV (reference sequence). CDR3 sequence reads: CASSDGLAGGLGNEQFF. As DNA, the CDR3 is TGTGCCAGCAGTGATGGTCTAGCGGGAGGGCTAGGCAATGAGCAGTTCTTC.

The chain carries TRBV2 and TRBJ2-1; 8 nucleotides agree with TRBD2. The CDR3 is 13 residues long. Per germline, CDR1 SNHLY and CDR2 FYNNEI. V gave up 8 bases and J gave up 6 bases; unmatched junction bases: 6. As DNA, the CDR3 is TGTGCCAGCCGTCCGGGAGGGTTCAATGAGCAGTTCTTC. This encodes CASRPGGFNEQFF.

The chain uses TRBV9 and TRBJ2-3; a weak D match, TRBD2 (7 bases). The germline V and J ends were trimmed by 2 bases and 3 bases, with 10 bases remaining between them. Germline V gives CDR1 SGDLS, CDR2 YYNGEE. The CDR3 contains 14 residues. Written as DNA, the CDR3 is TGTGCCAGCAGCGTGGGGGGGCGGACAGATACGCAGTATTTT. Translation: CASSVGGRTDTQYF. The whole variable domain, remainder taken from reference TRBV9 and TRBJ2-3, is DSGVTQTPKHLITATGQRVTLRCSPRSGDLSVYWYQQSLDQGLQFLIQYYNGEERAKGNILERFSAQQFPDLHSELNLSSLELGDSALYFCASSVGGRTDTQYFGPGTRLTVL.

The CDR3 reads CASSSVSEGGKLFF. DNA of the CDR3: TGTGCCAGCAGCTCAGTCAGTGAAGGAGGAAAACTGTTTTTT. The J gene is TRBJ1-4, the V gene TRBV11-2; D gene unclear. Germline V gene lookup returns CDR1 SGHAT and CDR2 FQNNGV. The CDR3 consists of 14 residues. V gave up 4 bases and J gave up 10 bases, with 16 bases separating them.

The chain is built from TRBV5-1 and TRBJ1-3; no definite D call. V was cut by 4 bases and J by 4 bases, with 18 bases left in between. Germline V gene data show CDR1 as SGHRS and CDR2 as YFSETQ. The CDR3 loop spans 16 amino acids. The CDR3: CASSPRVGSLGNTIYF. CDR3 DNA: TGCGCCAGCAGCCCGCGGGTGGGGAGCTTAGGAAACACCATATATTTT. The whole variable domain, remainder taken from reference TRBV5-1 and TRBJ1-3, is KAGVTQTPRYLIKTRGQQVTLSCSPISGHRSVSWYQQTPGQGLQFLFEYFSETQRNKGNFPGRFSGRQFSNSRSEMNVSTLELGDSALYLCASSPRVGSLGNTIYFGEGSWLTVV.

CDR3 nucleotide sequence: TGTGCCAGCAGTTTATCGTCGAGTAACGGGGAGCTGTTTTTT. The encoded protein is CASSLSSSNGELFF. The chain combines TRBV27 with TRBJ2-2; D unresolved. The V end lost 0 bases, the J end lost 7 bases, and 9 bases lay between the germline ends. CDR1 is MNHEY and CDR2 is SMNVEV in the germline V gene (reference sequence). The CDR3 has 14 amino acids.